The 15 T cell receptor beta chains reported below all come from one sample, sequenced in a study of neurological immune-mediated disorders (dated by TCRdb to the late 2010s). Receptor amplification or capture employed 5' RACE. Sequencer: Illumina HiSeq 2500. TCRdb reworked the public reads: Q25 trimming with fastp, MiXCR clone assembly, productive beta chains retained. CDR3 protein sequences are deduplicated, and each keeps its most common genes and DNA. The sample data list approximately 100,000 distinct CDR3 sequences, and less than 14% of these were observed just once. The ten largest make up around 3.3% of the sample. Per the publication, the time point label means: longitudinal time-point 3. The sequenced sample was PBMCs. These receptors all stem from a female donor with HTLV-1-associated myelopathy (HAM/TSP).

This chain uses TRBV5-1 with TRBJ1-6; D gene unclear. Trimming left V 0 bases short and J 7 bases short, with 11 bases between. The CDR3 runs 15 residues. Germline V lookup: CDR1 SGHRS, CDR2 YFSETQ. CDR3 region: CASSLDGQANSPLHF. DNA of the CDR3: TGCGCCAGCAGCTTGGATGGGCAAGCCAATTCACCCCTCCACTTT.

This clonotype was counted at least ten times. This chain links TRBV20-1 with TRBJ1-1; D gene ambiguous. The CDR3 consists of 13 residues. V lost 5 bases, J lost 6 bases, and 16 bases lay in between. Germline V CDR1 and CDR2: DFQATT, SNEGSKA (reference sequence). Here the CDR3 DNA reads TGCAGTGCTGCACCGTCCTCTTCCTCTGAAGCTTTCTTT. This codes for CSAAPSSSSEAFF.

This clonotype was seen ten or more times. CDR3 protein: CASKPANTGELFF. CDR3 coding DNA: TGCGCCAGCAAGCCCGCGAACACCGGGGAGCTGTTTTTT. The chain joins TRBV5-1 to TRBJ2-2; no firm D call. The germline V and J ends were trimmed by 6 bases and 0 bases, with 6 bases remaining between them. Looked up from germline, CDR1 is SGHRS and CDR2 is YFSETQ. The length of the CDR3 is 13 residues.

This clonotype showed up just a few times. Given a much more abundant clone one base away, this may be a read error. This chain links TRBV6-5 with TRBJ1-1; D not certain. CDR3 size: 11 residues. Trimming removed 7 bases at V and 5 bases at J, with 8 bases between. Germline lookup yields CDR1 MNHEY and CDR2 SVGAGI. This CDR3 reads CASIRSTEAFF. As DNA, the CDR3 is TGTGCCAGCATCCGGAGTACTGAAGCTTTCTTT.

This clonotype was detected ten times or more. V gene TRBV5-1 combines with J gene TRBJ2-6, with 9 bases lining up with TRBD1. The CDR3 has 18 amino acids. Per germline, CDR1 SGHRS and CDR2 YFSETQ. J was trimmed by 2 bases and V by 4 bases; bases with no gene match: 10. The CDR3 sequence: CASSGVTGGAAGANVLTF. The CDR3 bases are TGCGCCAGCAGCGGAGTCACAGGGGGCGCGGCTGGGGCCAACGTCCTGACTTTC.

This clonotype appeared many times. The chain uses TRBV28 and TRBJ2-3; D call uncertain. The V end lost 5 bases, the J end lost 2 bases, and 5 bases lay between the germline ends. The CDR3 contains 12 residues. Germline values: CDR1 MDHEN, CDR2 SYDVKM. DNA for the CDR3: TGTGCCAGCAGTGCCCCCACAGATACGCAGTATTTT. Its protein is CASSAPTDTQYF.

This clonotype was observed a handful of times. The DNA for the CDR3 is TGTGCCAGCAGTTACTTCCGACAGGAGTCATCCTACGAGCAGTACTTC. This sequence encodes CASSYFRQESSYEQYF. The chain recombines TRBV6-5 with TRBJ2-7, with a tentative D call TRBD1 (6 bases). This CDR3 is built from 16 residues. The germline V gene has CDR1 MNHEY and CDR2 SVGAGI. V shed 1 base and J shed 1 base, with 14 bases lying between them.

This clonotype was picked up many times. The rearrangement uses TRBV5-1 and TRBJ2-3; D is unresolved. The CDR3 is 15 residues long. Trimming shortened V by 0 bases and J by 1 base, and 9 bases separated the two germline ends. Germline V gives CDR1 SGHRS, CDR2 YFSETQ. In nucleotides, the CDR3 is TGCGCCAGCAGCTTGGACTTAGGCGGCACAGATACGCAGTATTTT. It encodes CASSLDLGGTDTQYF.

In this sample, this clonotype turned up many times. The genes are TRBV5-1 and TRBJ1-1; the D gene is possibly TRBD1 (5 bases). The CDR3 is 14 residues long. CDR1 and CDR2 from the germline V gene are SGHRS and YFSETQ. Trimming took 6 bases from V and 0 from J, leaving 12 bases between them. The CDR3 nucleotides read TGCGCCAGCAAAGGACAAGGGTTGAACACTGAAGCTTTCTTT. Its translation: CASKGQGLNTEAFF.

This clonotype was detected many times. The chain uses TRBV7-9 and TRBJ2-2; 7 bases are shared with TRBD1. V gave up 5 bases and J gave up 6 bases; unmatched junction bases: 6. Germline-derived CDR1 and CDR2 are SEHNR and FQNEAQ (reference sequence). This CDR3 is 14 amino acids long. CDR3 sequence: CASSSTGVAGELFF. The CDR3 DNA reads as TGTGCCAGCAGCAGTACAGGGGTCGCCGGGGAGCTGTTTTTT.

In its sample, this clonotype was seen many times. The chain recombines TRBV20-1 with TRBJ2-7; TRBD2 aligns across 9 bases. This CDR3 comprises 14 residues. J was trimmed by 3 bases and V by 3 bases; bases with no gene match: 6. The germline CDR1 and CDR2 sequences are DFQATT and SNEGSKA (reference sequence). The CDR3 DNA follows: TGCAGTGCTAGGATTAGCGGGGGCGACTACGAGCAGTACTTC. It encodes CSARISGGDYEQYF.

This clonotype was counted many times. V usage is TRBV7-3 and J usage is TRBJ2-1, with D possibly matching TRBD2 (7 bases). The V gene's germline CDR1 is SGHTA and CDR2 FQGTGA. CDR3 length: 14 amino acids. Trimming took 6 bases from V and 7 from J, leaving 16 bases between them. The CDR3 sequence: CASSRMGGPNEQFF. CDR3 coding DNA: TGTGCCAGCAGTCGGATGGGGGGGCCTAATGAGCAGTTCTTC.

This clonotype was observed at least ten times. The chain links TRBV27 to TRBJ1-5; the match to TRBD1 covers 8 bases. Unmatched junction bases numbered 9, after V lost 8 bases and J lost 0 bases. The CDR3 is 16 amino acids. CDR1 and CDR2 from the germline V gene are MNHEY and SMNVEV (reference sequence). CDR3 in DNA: TGTGCCAGCGGCGATACAGACAGGGGTAGCAATCAGCCCCAGCATTTT. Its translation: CASGDTDRGSNQPQHF.

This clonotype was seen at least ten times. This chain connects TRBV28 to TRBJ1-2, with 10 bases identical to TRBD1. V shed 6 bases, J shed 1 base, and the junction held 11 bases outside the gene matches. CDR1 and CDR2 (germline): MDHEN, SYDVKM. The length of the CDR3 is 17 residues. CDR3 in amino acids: CASRGTGTGEINYGYTF. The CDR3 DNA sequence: TGTGCCAGCAGGGGAACCGGGACAGGGGAAATTAACTATGGCTACACCTTC.

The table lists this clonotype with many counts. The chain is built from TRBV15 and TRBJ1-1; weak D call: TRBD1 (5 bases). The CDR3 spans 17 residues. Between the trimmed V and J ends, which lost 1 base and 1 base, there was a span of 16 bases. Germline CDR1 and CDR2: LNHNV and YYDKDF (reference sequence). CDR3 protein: CATSRGLWRGRNTEAFF. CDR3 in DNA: TGTGCCACCAGCAGAGGTTTGTGGAGGGGCCGGAACACTGAAGCTTTCTTT.